The sequence of this TCR beta chain was determined in a study of blood T cell repertoires in COVID-19. Study summary: COVID-19 samples, acute and convalescent, were from the United States, Italy and Spain. T cells, B-cell-depleted T cells, or PBMCs provided the cDNA or gDNA that served as material.

At least ten counts were recorded for this clone. Germline CDR1 SEHNR, CDR2 FQNEAQ (reference sequence). This CDR3 has 15 residues. The V end lost 7 bases, the J end lost 7 bases, and 19 bases lay between the germline ends. In the study's own analysis: Scientists estimated how many nucleated cells there were by amplifying reference gene primers. Libraries were prepared by immunoSEQ multiplex PCR; TCRdb keeps only in-frame clonotypes and omits some of them. V and J calls and clone size come straight from that table; D and trimming were deduced from the DNA. The table has about 100,000 clones, roughly 88% seen once.

The sequence was collected from a human donor in a cohort sampled during active COVID-19. Sequenced material: peripheral blood. The rearrangement uses TRBV7-9 and TRBJ1-4; D gene uncertain. The CDR3 spells CASTLPGSFPEKLFF. CDR3 in DNA: TGTGCCAGCACCCTACCGGGGTCCTTCCCTGAAAAACTGTTTTTT.